This entry features one T cell receptor (beta chain) sequence. The target of this receptor is not known. No base-level quality is on record; no much larger clone is a single base apart. This sample is drawn from a study of T cell responses to AZD1222 COVID-19 vaccine (dated by TCRdb to the early 2020s). Looking at the study overall: Because spike-specific TCR depth and breadth did not differ between the two schedules, AZD1222 recipients who got a second dose at roughly 4 weeks were pooled with those who got a second dose at roughly 12 weeks. TCR sequencing was performed for about 250 trial participants, of whom about 200 were given two doses of AZD1222 and around 25 were given two doses of MenACWY control vaccine. Trial participants were enrolled into age subgroups of 18-55, 56-69 and 70-plus years, which contained approximately 150, 28 and 58 TCR-sequenced participants, respectively.

V is pared back by 0 bases and J by 3 bases, with 8 bases lying between the germline termini. From the cysteine through the phenylalanine, the CDR3 covers 14 amino acids. Only the CDR3 DNA is retained, 42 bases long and in frame from the first base. Reading the germline V gene gives CDR1 SGHTA and CDR2 FQGNSA. Summary of the overall study and its limitations: After two AZD1222 doses, both the breadth and the depth of spike-specific TCRs were significantly higher than at day 0 and than in MenACWY recipients. No day 14 peak-response samples were available, so repertoires were characterized only after the peak T cell response. Epitopes outside the regions mutated in the B.1.351 and B.1.1.7 variants were reportedly recognized by nearly half of the unique spike-specific TCRs. In the small 56-69-year group, the increase in depth fell short of significance, most likely because of low power. CD4 TCRs associated with the vaccine covered the entire spike protein, and the dominant responses were in regions 160-218 and 743-854. Participants were mostly white British, with more females than males. The authors suggested clonal diversity may have been underestimated. Conclusions about previously exposed vaccinees are limited because only six or seven AZD1222 recipients were SARS-CoV-2 seropositive at baseline.

Sample time point, as interpreted from the label and publication: baseline before first vaccination. The vaccinee samples were drawn from two UK trials, COV001 and COV002, one of which was a single-blind randomized controlled phase 2/3 trial testing AZD1222 (ChAdOx1 nCoV-19) in healthy adults. For TCRbeta chain sequencing, PBMC samples from trial participants were taken at day 0 and at day 28 after the second dose. The CDR3 regions of human TCRbeta chains were analyzed by immunosequencing. Under the source paper's analysis protocol: TCRs in the repertoires were compared against a reference library of SARS-CoV-2-specific TCRs that had been generated with the MIRA antigen-specificity platform. Breadth was defined as the fraction of unique TCRs that were SARS-CoV-2-associated, and depth was defined as the fraction of total T cells that were SARS-CoV-2-associated. Using the MIRA data, each spike-specific TCR was assigned both to the spike region to which the TCR was reactive and to a CD4 or CD8 class. Log10-transformed breadth and depth values were compared by one-way ANOVA with Sidak's multiple comparisons tests. Held by TCRdb, this immuneACCESS table contains in-frame sequences only and omits some clones. Under half of the omission traces to an unresolved V gene where checked; the cause of the rest is unknown. V, J and clone size are those of that table, while D and trimming were read from the DNA. The sample includes approximately 74,000 clones, with 70% to 85% observed a single time. About 3% of the sample is taken by the ten largest.

The input for sequencing was peripheral blood, taken on day 0 of AZD1222 vaccination. This chain joins TRBV7-2 to TRBJ1-2; the D gene identity is not certain. This receptor was identified in an adult in good health. The CDR3 region reads CASSLARRDYGYTF. In nucleotide form, the sequence is TGTGCCAGCAGCTTAGCCAGGAGGGACTATGGCTACACCTTC.